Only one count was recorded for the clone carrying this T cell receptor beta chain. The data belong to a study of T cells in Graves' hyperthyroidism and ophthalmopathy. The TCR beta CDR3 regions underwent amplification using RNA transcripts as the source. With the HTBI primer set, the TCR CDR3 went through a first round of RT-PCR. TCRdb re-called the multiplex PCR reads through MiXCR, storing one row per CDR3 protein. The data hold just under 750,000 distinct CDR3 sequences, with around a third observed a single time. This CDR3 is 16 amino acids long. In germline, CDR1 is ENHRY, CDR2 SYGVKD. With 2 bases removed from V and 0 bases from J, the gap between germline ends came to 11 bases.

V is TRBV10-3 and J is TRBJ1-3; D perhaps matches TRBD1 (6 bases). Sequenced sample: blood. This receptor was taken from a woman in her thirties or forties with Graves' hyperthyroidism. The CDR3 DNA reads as TGTGCCATCAGTGAGAAAGTGGACAGCTCTGGAAACACCATATATTTT. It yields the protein CAISEKVDSSGNTIYF.